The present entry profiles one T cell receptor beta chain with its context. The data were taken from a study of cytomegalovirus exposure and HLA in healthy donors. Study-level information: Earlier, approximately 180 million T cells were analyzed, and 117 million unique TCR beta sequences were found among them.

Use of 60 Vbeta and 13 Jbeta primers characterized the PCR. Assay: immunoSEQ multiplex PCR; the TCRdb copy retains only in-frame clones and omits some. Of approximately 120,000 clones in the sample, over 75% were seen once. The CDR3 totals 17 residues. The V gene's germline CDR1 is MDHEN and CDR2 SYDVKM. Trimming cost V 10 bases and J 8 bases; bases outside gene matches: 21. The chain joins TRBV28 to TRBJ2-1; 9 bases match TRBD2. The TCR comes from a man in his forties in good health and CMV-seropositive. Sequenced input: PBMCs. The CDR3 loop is CATTQTSGSLYFHEQFF. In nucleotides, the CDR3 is TGTGCCACCACTCAGACTAGCGGTTCCCTATACTTTCATGAGCAGTTCTTC.